These T cell receptor beta chains were read from a single sample in a study of T cell changes during pregnancy in multiple sclerosis. The method was immunoSEQ multiplex PCR; TCRdb's version includes in-frame clones alone and lacks a portion of them. Of fewer than 90,000 clones listed, 94% were seen once; the top ten hold 1.5% to 2%. The sample in question was peripheral blood, obtained after pregnancy. Every receptor here comes from a female donor in good health, enrolled as a control in a pregnancy study. The CDR3 runs from the conserved cysteine through the conserved F or W. Fields, in order: D gene, V gene, clone size, J gene, CDR3 protein, CDR3 DNA. A D gene is named only where the DNA matches it firmly. Where a row states a size, it is once, few, many or the class of an expanded clone; other rows omit it.

TRBD1	TRBV27	.	TRBJ1-2	CASQGQGDYGYTF	TGTGCCAGCCAGGGACAGGGTGACTATGGCTACACCTTC
TRBD1	TRBV9	.	TRBJ2-7	CASSVEGQGNYEQYF	TGTGCCAGCAGCGTAGAGGGACAGGGAAACTACGAGCAGTACTTC
TRBD2	TRBV2	.	TRBJ2-1	CASSLAGGPYNEQFF	TGTGCCAGCAGTCTAGCGGGAGGGCCTTACAATGAGCAGTTCTTC
.	TRBV21-1	.	TRBJ2-7	CASSNLLTDGQHRTSGIPYEQYF	TGTGCCAGCAGCAATCTGTTGACCGACGGACAGCACCGGACTAGCGGGATTCCCTACGAGCAGTACTTC
TRBD1	TRBV6-1	.	TRBJ1-5	CASSEADRSYYSNQPQHF	TGTGCCAGCAGTGAAGCGGACAGGTCCTATTATAGCAATCAGCCCCAGCATTTT
TRBD2	TRBV5-4	.	TRBJ2-1	CASSPVAGVDRGEQFF	TGTGCCAGCAGCCCCGTAGCGGGAGTAGATCGAGGTGAGCAGTTCTTC
.	TRBV5-1	.	TRBJ2-3	CASTQEATSTDTQYF	TGCGCCAGCACCCAAGAGGCGACCAGCACAGATACGCAGTATTTT
TRBD1	TRBV6-4	.	TRBJ2-2	CASSDSGQGATGELFF	TGTGCCAGCAGTGATTCGGGACAGGGGGCGACCGGGGAGCTGTTTTTT
.	TRBV18	.	TRBJ1-1	CASSPFDPGSTEAFF	TGTGCCAGCTCACCATTTGACCCTGGGAGCACTGAAGCTTTCTTT
.	TRBV6-6	.	TRBJ1-3	CASSSGTGNTIYF	TGTGCCAGCAGTTCAGGGACTGGAAACACCATATATTTT
.	TRBV2	.	TRBJ1-4	CASSPPTRATNEKLFF	TGTGCCAGCAGCCCTCCTACCCGGGCAACTAATGAAAAACTGTTTTTT
TRBD1	TRBV27	.	TRBJ2-2	CASSLRRQGPGELFF	TGTGCCAGCAGTCTACGCCGACAGGGCCCCGGGGAGCTGTTTTTT
TRBD1	TRBV19	.	TRBJ2-1	CASSRDGQGRLNEQFF	TGTGCCAGTAGTCGGGATGGACAGGGGCGTCTCAATGAGCAGTTCTTC
TRBD1	TRBV28	.	TRBJ2-7	CASSYSGGTYEQYF	TGTGCCAGCAGTTACTCAGGGGGAACCTACGAGCAGTACTTC
TRBD2	TRBV19	once	TRBJ2-2	CASSISSGRLKSGELFF	TGTGCCAGTAGTATAAGTAGCGGGAGACTTAAGTCCGGGGAGCTGTTTTTT
.	TRBV28	.	TRBJ2-5	CASSSHTIQETQYF	TGTGCCAGCAGTTCACATACTATACAAGAGACCCAGTACTTC
TRBD2	TRBV5-1	.	TRBJ2-3	CASSFRAGGYWSTDTQYF	TGCGCCAGCAGCTTTAGAGCGGGAGGGTACTGGAGCACAGATACGCAGTATTTT
TRBD2	TRBV6-1	.	TRBJ2-2	CASSVLAGADTGELFF	TGTGCCAGCAGTGTTCTAGCGGGAGCTGACACCGGGGAGCTGTTTTTT
.	TRBV11-2	once	TRBJ2-5	CASSLSETGSETQYF	TGTGCCAGCAGCCTCTCCGAGACAGGCTCGGAGACCCAGTACTTC
TRBD2	TRBV10-3	.	TRBJ2-1	CAARSGSSYNEQFF	TGTGCCGCGAGAAGCGGGAGCTCCTACAATGAGCAGTTCTTC
TRBD1	TRBV6-5	.	TRBJ2-5	CASSYSGTGGLWAQYF	TGTGCCAGCAGTTACTCCGGGACAGGGGGTCTTTGGGCCCAGTACTTC
TRBD2	TRBV19	.	TRBJ2-5	CASSGLAGPLVETQYF	TGTGCCAGTAGCGGACTAGCGGGTCCCCTGGTAGAGACCCAGTACTTC
TRBD1	TRBV7-9	.	TRBJ2-7	CASSLKRTGDYEQYF	TGTGCCAGCAGCTTAAAACGGACAGGGGACTACGAGCAGTACTTC
TRBD1	TRBV11-2	.	TRBJ1-5	CASSQNLGQGNQPQHF	TGTGCCAGCAGCCAAAACCTGGGACAGGGGAATCAGCCCCAGCATTTT
TRBD2	TRBV4-1	once	TRBJ2-5	CASSLRLAGEGETQYF	TGCGCCAGCAGCCTTAGACTAGCGGGAGAGGGAGAGACCCAGTACTTC
.	TRBV19	once	TRBJ2-3	CASSIGVADTQYF	TGTGCCAGTAGTATTGGAGTCGCAGATACGCAGTATTTT
.	TRBV14	.	TRBJ2-7	CASSQGQRRAYEQYF	TGTGCCAGCAGCCAAGGACAGAGGAGGGCCTACGAGCAGTACTTC
TRBD1	TRBV5-5	.	TRBJ1-5	CASSLPDRVEHF	TGTGCCAGCAGCTTACCTGACAGGGTCGAGCATTTT
.	TRBV28	.	TRBJ1-2	CASERTAVSGYTF	TGTGCCAGCGAGCGGACGGCCGTAAGCGGCTACACCTTC
.	TRBV19	.	TRBJ2-7	CASSLQETYEQYF	TGTGCCAGTAGCCTACAGGAAACCTACGAGCAGTACTTC
TRBD2	TRBV27	.	TRBJ2-2	CASSLSDGRAGELFF	TGTGCCAGCAGTTTATCGGACGGGAGGGCCGGGGAGCTGTTTTTT
.	TRBV29-1	.	TRBJ2-7	CSVAGGTDSYEQYF	TGCAGCGTTGCGGGGGGGACAGACTCCTACGAGCAGTACTTC
.	TRBV28	.	TRBJ1-2	CASSFTGYGYTF	TGTGCCAGCAGTTTCACGGGCTATGGCTACACCTTC
TRBD1	TRBV10-3	.	TRBJ1-3	CATGGGQGLRNTIYF	TGTGCCACTGGCGGGGGACAGGGGTTGAGAAACACCATATATTTT
.	TRBV2	.	TRBJ2-7	CASLGPGEYEQYF	TGTGCCAGCCTTGGACCCGGGGAATACGAGCAGTACTTC
TRBD2	TRBV28	once	TRBJ2-1	CASSLPLAGPSLKEQFF	TGTGCCAGCAGTCTTCCACTAGCGGGACCTTCTCTCAAAGAGCAGTTCTTC
TRBD1	TRBV28	.	TRBJ1-2	CASSLADREDTF	TGTGCCAGCAGTTTAGCGGACAGGGAAGACACCTTC
.	TRBV7-2	.	TRBJ2-7	CASSLAAGYEQYF	TGTGCCAGCAGCTTAGCTGCGGGATACGAGCAGTACTTC
.	TRBV5-6	.	TRBJ2-5	CASQLPYAQETQYF	TGTGCCAGCCAACTCCCCTATGCACAAGAGACCCAGTACTTC
.	TRBV28	.	TRBJ2-7	CASSLGGYEQYF	TGTGCCAGCAGTTTAGGAGGGTACGAGCAGTACTTC
TRBD1	TRBV5-1	.	TRBJ2-5	CASSQGTGQETQYF	TGCGCCAGCAGCCAAGGGACAGGGCAAGAGACCCAGTACTTC
TRBD1	TRBV19	few	TRBJ2-7	CASSSGTGGINEQYF	TGTGCCAGTAGTTCCGGGACAGGGGGCATCAACGAGCAGTACTTC
.	TRBV19	.	TRBJ2-1	CASSDLATSYNEQFF	TGTGCCAGTAGTGATTTAGCGACCTCCTACAATGAGCAGTTCTTC
TRBD1	TRBV28	.	TRBJ2-7	CASTRDSYEQYF	TGTGCCAGCACCCGGGACAGCTACGAGCAGTACTTC
.	TRBV6-1	.	TRBJ1-4	CASSPVEGSWGLFF	TGTGCCAGCAGCCCGGTGGAGGGTTCCTGGGGACTGTTTTTT
TRBD2	TRBV9	.	TRBJ2-1	CASGPGTSGRRVNEQFF	TGTGCCAGCGGACCGGGGACTAGCGGGAGGCGGGTCAATGAGCAGTTCTTC
.	TRBV28	.	TRBJ1-5	CASSLLDSIDNQPQHF	TGTGCCAGCAGTTTGCTCGACAGCATAGATAATCAGCCCCAGCATTTT
TRBD1	TRBV5-1	.	TRBJ1-1	CASRISGGTEAFF	TGCGCCAGCCGTATCTCAGGGGGGACTGAAGCTTTCTTT
.	TRBV7-2	.	TRBJ1-2	CASSLAQTNYGYTF	TGTGCCAGCAGCTTAGCACAGACTAACTATGGCTACACCTTC
.	TRBV6-6	.	TRBJ1-1	CASSPGGHGTEAFF	TGTGCCAGCAGCCCCGGGGGGCATGGGACTGAAGCTTTCTTT
TRBD2	TRBV12-5	.	TRBJ2-1	CASGPGTSGYNEQFF	TGTGCTAGTGGTCCGGGGACTAGCGGGTACAATGAGCAGTTCTTC
.	TRBV1	.	TRBJ2-1	CTSSQDGTSGINNEQFF	TGCACCAGCAGCCAAGACGGGACTAGCGGGATAAACAATGAGCAGTTCTTC
TRBD2	TRBV5-1	.	TRBJ2-1	CASSPSGNRVNEQFF	TGCGCCAGCAGCCCTAGCGGGAACCGTGTCAATGAGCAGTTCTTC
.	TRBV7-8	.	TRBJ2-7	CASSPRDGPYEQYF	TGTGCCAGCAGCCCGCGGGACGGCCCCTACGAGCAGTACTTC
TRBD2	TRBV5-6	.	TRBJ2-1	CASSFDTSGINEQFF	TGTGCCAGCAGCTTTGATACTAGCGGGATCAATGAGCAGTTCTTC
.	TRBV5-1	once	TRBJ1-4	CASNSGGNEKLFF	TGCGCCAGCAACTCGGGGGGGAATGAAAAACTGTTTTTT
.	TRBV5-1	.	TRBJ1-5	CASSLEGGQPQHF	TGCGCCAGCAGCTTGGAGGGAGGTCAGCCCCAGCATTTT
TRBD2	TRBV2	.	TRBJ2-5	CASSVSSGSQTQYF	TGTGCCAGCAGTGTATCTAGCGGGAGTCAGACCCAGTACTTC